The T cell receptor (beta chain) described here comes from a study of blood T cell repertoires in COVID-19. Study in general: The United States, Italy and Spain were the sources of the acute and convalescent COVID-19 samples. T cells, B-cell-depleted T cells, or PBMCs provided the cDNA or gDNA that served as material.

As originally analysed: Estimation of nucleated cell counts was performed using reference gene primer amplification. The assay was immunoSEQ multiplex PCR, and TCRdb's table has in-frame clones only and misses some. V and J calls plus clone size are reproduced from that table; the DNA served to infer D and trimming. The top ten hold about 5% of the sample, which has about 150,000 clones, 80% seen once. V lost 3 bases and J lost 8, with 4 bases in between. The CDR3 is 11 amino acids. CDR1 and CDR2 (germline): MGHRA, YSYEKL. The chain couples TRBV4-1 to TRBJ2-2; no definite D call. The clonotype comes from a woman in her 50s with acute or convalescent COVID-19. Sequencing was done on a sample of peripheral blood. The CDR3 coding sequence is TGCGCCAGCAGCCATCGGGGGGAGCTGTTTTTT. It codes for CASSHRGELFF.